A selection of T cell receptor beta chains follows, all from one sample in a study of identical twins. One entry per CDR3 protein results from TCRdb running MiXCR on the 5' RACE reads. The table includes 400,000 to 500,000 distinct CDR3 sequences, around 18% detected once. The sequencing input was naive T cells sorted from blood. The receptors were gathered from a man aged 50 to 60 in good health. Each CDR3 is given with its conserved first and last residue. The order of the fields is J gene, V gene, CDR3 protein.

j_call: TRBJ2-1
v_call: TRBV12-3/TRBV12-4
cdr3_aa: CASSTEGRPYNEQFF

j_call: TRBJ1-5
v_call: TRBV6-1
cdr3_aa: CATARSSNQPQHF

j_call: TRBJ2-1
v_call: TRBV6-1
cdr3_aa: CATERGAGNEQFF

j_call: TRBJ2-1
v_call: TRBV10-3
cdr3_aa: CAISAGGGLSNEQFF

j_call: TRBJ2-1
v_call: TRBV20-1
cdr3_aa: CSASGGSYNEQFF

j_call: TRBJ1-4
v_call: TRBV6-1
cdr3_aa: CASSPRTGLRVEKLFF

j_call: TRBJ2-7
v_call: TRBV28
cdr3_aa: CATWTGSGYEQYF

j_call: TRBJ2-1
v_call: TRBV4-3
cdr3_aa: CASSQEPNGNTYNEQFF

j_call: TRBJ1-6
v_call: TRBV18
cdr3_aa: CASSQPNSPLHF

j_call: TRBJ2-2
v_call: TRBV6-2/TRBV6-3
cdr3_aa: CASSWAATGELFF

j_call: TRBJ2-3
v_call: TRBV12-3/TRBV12-4
cdr3_aa: CASSGSRRTDTQYF

j_call: TRBJ2-7
v_call: TRBV14
cdr3_aa: CASSQDLGFQGSSEQYF

j_call: TRBJ2-5
v_call: TRBV20-1
cdr3_aa: CSANDVAGGETQYF

j_call: TRBJ2-1
v_call: TRBV5-1
cdr3_aa: CASSLVGGGAGDEQFF

j_call: TRBJ2-1
v_call: TRBV6-2/TRBV6-3
cdr3_aa: CASTPSRSGRSEQFF

j_call: TRBJ1-5
v_call: TRBV15
cdr3_aa: CATSRGRKGTNQPQHF

j_call: TRBJ2-3
v_call: TRBV4-1
cdr3_aa: CASSQAEGRITDTQYF

j_call: TRBJ1-1
v_call: TRBV5-4
cdr3_aa: CASRTANTEAFF

j_call: TRBJ2-5
v_call: TRBV20-1
cdr3_aa: CSAAGVAGETQYF

j_call: TRBJ2-1
v_call: TRBV20-1
cdr3_aa: CSAMSFGLARYNEQFF

j_call: TRBJ1-1
v_call: TRBV20-1
cdr3_aa: CRGSLAEAFF

j_call: TRBJ1-2
v_call: TRBV5-6
cdr3_aa: CASSPSPTPPYGYTF

j_call: TRBJ2-1
v_call: TRBV4-3
cdr3_aa: CASSQDDPGDNEQFF

j_call: TRBJ1-6
v_call: TRBV6-2/TRBV6-3
cdr3_aa: CASSYLVGNSPLHF

j_call: TRBJ2-1
v_call: TRBV20-1
cdr3_aa: CSARAGLAGGRGTNEQFF

j_call: TRBJ2-7
v_call: TRBV7-9
cdr3_aa: CASSLPTGQRNEQYF

j_call: TRBJ2-3
v_call: TRBV12-3/TRBV12-4
cdr3_aa: CASSSTGIPTDTQYF

j_call: TRBJ2-3
v_call: TRBV7-3
cdr3_aa: CASSLTSARTDTQYF

j_call: TRBJ2-5
v_call: TRBV20-1
cdr3_aa: CSAAPLRDSKETQYF

j_call: TRBJ1-2
v_call: TRBV5-1
cdr3_aa: CASSLGQGALNGYTF

j_call: TRBJ2-5
v_call: TRBV7-8
cdr3_aa: CASSLSLEETQYF

j_call: TRBJ1-5
v_call: TRBV20-1
cdr3_aa: CSARAALGQPKNSNQPQHF

j_call: TRBJ1-2
v_call: TRBV4-3
cdr3_aa: CASSQKDTNFGYTF

j_call: TRBJ1-2
v_call: TRBV24-1
cdr3_aa: CATSAQGAGGYTF

j_call: TRBJ1-5
v_call: TRBV6-1
cdr3_aa: CASSEVFWGQVNQPQHF

j_call: TRBJ2-6
v_call: TRBV10-3
cdr3_aa: CAISESPGANVLTF

j_call: TRBJ2-5
v_call: TRBV7-6
cdr3_aa: CASSLRVKETQYF

j_call: TRBJ2-5
v_call: TRBV7-2
cdr3_aa: CASSSTGVETQYF

j_call: TRBJ1-4
v_call: TRBV5-1
cdr3_aa: CASSNQGYPNEKLFF

j_call: TRBJ1-2
v_call: TRBV20-1
cdr3_aa: CSASETARDGYTF

j_call: TRBJ2-7
v_call: TRBV7-2
cdr3_aa: CASSSGTAPYEQYF

j_call: TRBJ2-1
v_call: TRBV27
cdr3_aa: CASRTSGRALEQFF

j_call: TRBJ2-1
v_call: TRBV4-3
cdr3_aa: CASSQDFSGNHNEQFF

j_call: TRBJ2-5
v_call: TRBV29-1
cdr3_aa: CSAIEGLGETQYF

j_call: TRBJ1-4
v_call: TRBV5-1
cdr3_aa: CASSRGQGVEKLFF

j_call: TRBJ2-7
v_call: TRBV7-9
cdr3_aa: CASSTTENIYEQYF

j_call: TRBJ2-5
v_call: TRBV24-1
cdr3_aa: CATSDFRREGLGETQYF

j_call: TRBJ2-1
v_call: TRBV7-2
cdr3_aa: CASSLMTGLNNEQFF

j_call: TRBJ2-5
v_call: TRBV5-1
cdr3_aa: CASSSTTTQETQYF

j_call: TRBJ2-2
v_call: TRBV6-5
cdr3_aa: CASSYGRRNTGELFF

j_call: TRBJ1-1
v_call: TRBV5-6
cdr3_aa: CASSGPVVVNTEAFF

j_call: TRBJ2-7
v_call: TRBV7-2
cdr3_aa: CASSPRDRGGSEQYF

j_call: TRBJ2-1
v_call: TRBV7-2
cdr3_aa: CASSEQGAGRNEQFF

j_call: TRBJ1-5
v_call: TRBV10-2
cdr3_aa: CASRRTGHSNQPQHF

j_call: TRBJ2-5
v_call: TRBV18
cdr3_aa: CASSVGANYQETQYF